One and the same sample provided the 11 T cell receptor beta chains below, sequenced in a study of regulatory T cells in long-lasting Graves disease. Time point indicated: newly diagnosed GD, antithyroid drugs for less than 3 months. PBMC-derived RNA was used for the TCR library. Both iRepertoire HTBI primers and Arm-PCR of CDR3 regions were used to build the TCR beta libraries. Via MiXCR, TCRdb re-called the multiplex PCR reads, giving one row per CDR3 protein. The data contain 400,000 to 450,000 distinct CDR3 sequences, around 14% of them singletons. The sample was also reused in another study, on T cells in Graves' hyperthyroidism and ophthalmopathy.

The input for sequencing was peripheral blood mononuclear cells (PBMCs), taken at new diagnosis, from a patient treated with antithyroid drugs. The receptors stem from a woman in her thirties with Graves disease.

This clonotype occurred a few times. The V call is TRBV5-6, the J call TRBJ1-2; the match to TRBD1 covers 7 bases. The CDR3 totals 15 residues. The V gene's germline CDR1 is SGHDT and CDR2 YYEEEE. J lost 1 base, V lost 4 bases, and 7 bases had no gene match. Here the CDR3 reads CASSRPGQNNYGYTF. Here the CDR3 DNA reads TGTGCCAGCAGCCGCCCGGGACAGAATAACTATGGCTACACCTTC.

In this sample, this clonotype turned up a few times. The chain couples TRBV10-3 to TRBJ1-2; D is unresolved. Per germline, CDR1 ENHRY and CDR2 SYGVKD. The CDR3 extends over 12 amino acids. V lost 2 bases to trimming and J lost 4 bases, with 5 bases between them. The CDR3 DNA is TGTGCCATCAGTGAGAAGTCCTATGGCTACACCTTC. It specifies CAISEKSYGYTF.

There are a few counts of this clonotype. At one boundary the junction diverges from the germline segment, which might be a read error. This chain links TRBV9 with TRBJ2-1; TRBD2 matches 9 bases. Germline V gene sequence: CDR1 SGDLS, CDR2 YYNGEE. CDR3 size: 15 residues. The DNA of the CDR3 is TGTGCCAGCAGCGTAGTAGCGGGAGCTTACAATGGGCAGTTCTTC. Encoded protein: CASSVVAGAYNGQFF.

The table lists this clonotype with many counts. This chain links TRBV5-1 with TRBJ2-1; possible D gene TRBD2, 6 bases. The CDR3 is made up of 16 amino acids. Germline assignment: CDR1 SGHRS and CDR2 YFSETQ. V gave up 0 bases and J gave up 3 bases, with 13 bases separating them. The CDR3 DNA reads as TGCGCCAGCAGCTTGGGGTGGCGGGGAGACTACAATGAGCAGTTCTTC. Translation: CASSLGWRGDYNEQFF.

The rearrangement uses TRBV30 and TRBJ1-2; D gene ambiguous. V gave up 0 bases and J gave up 5 bases, with 10 bases separating them. The CDR3 runs 13 residues. CDR1 is GTSNPN and CDR2 is SVGIG in the germline V gene (reference sequence). The CDR3 bases are TGTGCCTGGAGTGTTCGCACAGAGTATGGCTACACCTTC. It yields the protein CAWSVRTEYGYTF.

CDR3 sequence reads: CASRQGGTNTGELFF. The CDR3 DNA reads as TGTGCCAGTCGACAGGGTGGGACGAACACCGGGGAGCTGTTTTTT. The V gene is TRBV6-1, the J gene TRBJ2-2, with 7 bases aligning to TRBD1. The germline V gene has CDR1 MNHNS and CDR2 SASEGT. V lost 9 bases to trimming and J lost 0 bases; unmatched junction nucleotides: 7. This CDR3 comprises 15 residues.

This chain links TRBV9 with TRBJ2-1, with TRBD2 matching 8 bases. Germline trimming cut 0 bases from V and 5 bases from J; bases unmatched to any gene: 7. Germline V gives CDR1 SGDLS, CDR2 YYNGEE. The CDR3 spans 16 residues. CDR3 sequence: CASSVVGGLGHNEQFF. The CDR3, as DNA: TGTGCCAGCAGCGTAGTCGGGGGACTAGGCCACAATGAGCAGTTCTTC.

This rearrangement joins TRBV10-3 to TRBJ2-5; perhaps TRBD1 as D (5 bases). The CDR3 has 15 amino acids. From germline, CDR1 is ENHRY and CDR2 SYGVKD. V was trimmed by 4 bases and J by 3 bases, leaving 15 bases between them. The CDR3: CAISGKGAWEETQYF. The DNA for the CDR3 is TGTGCCATCAGTGGAAAAGGGGCTTGGGAAGAGACCCAGTACTTC.

This clonotype occurred many times. The chain employs TRBV9 and TRBJ2-3; the match to TRBD1 covers 9 bases. Losses at the gene ends were 3 bases for V and 4 bases for J; bases not matched to a gene: 9. CDR3 length: 16 residues. Looked up from germline, CDR1 is SGDLS and CDR2 is YYNGEE. In nucleotides, the CDR3 is TGTGCCAGCAGCGACCGGGACAGGGATTTATCAGATACGCAGTATTTT. Translating it yields CASSDRDRDLSDTQYF.

This clonotype turned up a few times. The genes are TRBV5-1 and TRBJ2-7; D remains ambiguous. Trimming stripped 0 bases from V and 0 bases from J, with 7 bases between. This CDR3 spans 14 amino acids. The V gene's germline CDR1 is SGHRS and CDR2 YFSETQ. The CDR3 region is CASSLDGPSYEQYF. CDR3 nucleotide sequence: TGCGCCAGCAGCTTGGATGGACCCTCCTACGAGCAGTACTTC. Drawing the rest from reference TRBV5-1 and TRBJ2-7, the complete variable domain is KAGVTQTPRYLIKTRGQQVTLSCSPISGHRSVSWYQQTPGQGLQFLFEYFSETQRNKGNFPGRFSGRQFSNSRSEMNVSTLELGDSALYLCASSLDGPSYEQYFGPGTRLTVT.

This clonotype appeared once. The J gene is TRBJ2-1, the V gene TRBV5-6, with 10 bases aligning to TRBD1. The CDR3 has 15 residues. CDR1 is SGHDT and CDR2 is YYEEEE in the germline V gene. The J segment lost 2 bases and the V segment lost 4 bases, leaving 3 bases of the junction unmatched. The CDR3 sequence: CASSRDRGTYNEQFF. The CDR3, as DNA: TGTGCCAGCAGCAGGGACAGGGGCACCTACAATGAGCAGTTCTTC.